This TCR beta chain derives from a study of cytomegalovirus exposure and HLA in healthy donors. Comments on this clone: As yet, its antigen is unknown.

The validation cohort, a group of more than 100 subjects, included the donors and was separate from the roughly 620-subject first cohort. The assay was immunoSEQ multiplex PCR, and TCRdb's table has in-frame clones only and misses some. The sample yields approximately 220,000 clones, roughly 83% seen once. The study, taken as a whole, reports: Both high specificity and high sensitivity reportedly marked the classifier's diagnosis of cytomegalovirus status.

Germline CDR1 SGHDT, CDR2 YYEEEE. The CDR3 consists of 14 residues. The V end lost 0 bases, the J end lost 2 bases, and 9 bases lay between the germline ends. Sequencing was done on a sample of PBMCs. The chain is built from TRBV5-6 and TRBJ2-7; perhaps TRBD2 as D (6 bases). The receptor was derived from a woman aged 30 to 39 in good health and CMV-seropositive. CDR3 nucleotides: TGTGCCAGCAGCTTGGTGGGAGGAACCTACGAGCAGTACTTC. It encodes CASSLVGGTYEQYF.